This T cell receptor beta chain was captured by sequencing in a study of blood T cell repertoires in COVID-19. Study information: COVID-19 samples, acute and convalescent, were from the United States, Italy and Spain. Sources were T cells, B-cell-depleted T cells, or PBMCs; the material itself was cDNA or gDNA.

Trimming shortened V by 0 bases and J by 6 bases, and 11 bases separated the two germline ends. The CDR3 runs to 15 residues. Germline V CDR1 and CDR2: LGHNA, YNFKEQ. Two consecutive negative NP/OP PCR tests, clearance, or resolved symptoms defined Cohort 3 recovery. Profiling relied on immunoSEQ multiplex PCR, and the TCRdb table lists in-frame clones only, not all of them. The table has 150,000 or so clones, about 80% seen once. The chain employs TRBV4-2 and TRBJ1-4; D might be TRBD1 (6 bases). The sequencing sample was made of PBMCs or T cells enriched from blood (not recorded which). This receptor was identified in a man in his forties or fifties who had recovered from COVID-19. The CDR3 spells CASSQEGQTDEKLFF. CDR3 coding DNA: TGTGCCAGCAGCCAAGAAGGACAGACCGATGAAAAACTGTTTTTT.